Shown below are 27 T cell receptor beta chains from a single sample sequenced in a study of cytotoxic CD8 clonotypes in ibrutinib-treated CLL. Assay used: immunoSEQ multiplex PCR; TCRdb lists only in-frame clones, some missing. The repertoire has 160,000 or so clones, 70% to 85% of them found once; the top ten carry over 4.5%. Sequenced here: PBMCs, sampled after 24 months of ibrutinib treatment. The receptors stem from a human donor with chronic lymphocytic leukemia.

This chain uses TRBV7-3 with TRBJ2-2; 8 bases are a match to TRBD2. Germline V gene sequence: CDR1 SGHTA, CDR2 FQGTGA. With V trimmed by 0 bases and J by 5 bases, 5 bases remained unmatched. The CDR3 runs 16 residues. The CDR3 coding sequence is TGTGCCAGCAGCTTAACGGGCGGGAGGTGGACCGGGGAGCTGTTTTTT. It yields the protein CASSLTGGRWTGELFF. Supplemented by reference TRBV7-3 and TRBJ2-2, the full variable domain reads GAGVSQTPSNKVTEKGKYVELRCDPISGHTALYWYRQSLGQGPEFLIYFQGTGAADDSGLPNDRFFAVRPEGSVSTLKIQRTERGDSAVYLCASSLTGGRWTGELFFGEGSRLTVL.

CDR3 loop: CASSQGRGGRGHEQYF. The CDR3 DNA reads as TGCGCCAGCAGCCAAGGCAGGGGCGGGAGGGGTCACGAGCAGTACTTC. This chain connects TRBV4-3 to TRBJ2-7; 9 bases are shared with TRBD2. CDR3 length equals 16 residues. The V gene end was trimmed by 1 base and the J gene end by 5 bases; junction bases not matched to a gene: 9. The germline V gene encodes CDR1 LGHNA and CDR2 YSLEER.

The rearrangement joins TRBV29-1 to TRBJ2-1; 9 positions agree with TRBD1. Losses at the gene ends were 5 bases for V and 7 bases for J; bases not matched to a gene: 9. Germline V CDR1 and CDR2: SQVTM, ANQGSEA. This CDR3 is built from 14 residues. The CDR3 region is CSVPQGANWNEQFF. The CDR3 DNA sequence: TGCAGCGTTCCACAGGGGGCGAATTGGAATGAGCAGTTCTTC.

The V gene is TRBV30, the J gene TRBJ2-4, with TRBD1 matching 10 bases. From germline, CDR1 is GTSNPN and CDR2 SVGIG (reference sequence). After removal of 5 bases from V and 8 bases from J, the junction contained 6 bases not matched to a gene. This CDR3 has 13 residues. This chain's CDR3 is CAWSAGQGDIQYF. CDR3 sequence (DNA): TGTGCCTGGTCGGCCGGACAGGGGGACATTCAGTACTTC.

The chain links TRBV4-3 to TRBJ2-1; D is possibly TRBD1 (5 bases). Germline CDR1 is LGHNA and CDR2 is YSLEER. This CDR3 has 17 residues. V gave up 0 bases and J gave up 0 bases, with 12 bases separating them. CDR3 DNA: TGCGCCAGCAGCCAAGACCCGAGGACATACTCCTACAATGAGCAGTTCTTC. This gives the protein CASSQDPRTYSYNEQFF.

The chain joins TRBV6-5 to TRBJ2-3, with 7 bases lining up with TRBD1. V was clipped by 6 bases and J by 1 base; unmatched bases: 4. The CDR3 has 14 residues. CDR1 is MNHEY, CDR2 SVGAGI, per germline. The DNA of the CDR3 is TGTGCCAGCAGGCGACAGGGAGGCACAGATACGCAGTATTTT. Protein: CASRRQGGTDTQYF.

The chain combines TRBV10-3 with TRBJ1-1, with D unclear. Germline V gene lookup returns CDR1 ENHRY and CDR2 SYGVKD. This CDR3 is built from 13 residues. Trimming removed 6 bases at V and 6 bases at J, with 14 bases between. This CDR3 reads CAISFTVFAEAFF. The CDR3 region has the DNA TGTGCCATCAGCTTCACAGTGTTCGCTGAAGCTTTCTTT.

The chain has TRBV12-2 and TRBJ1-5. TRBV12-2 is shown as a pseudogene. The CDR3 covers 13 residues. DNA of the CDR3: TGTGCAAGTCAAGGAGTTAGCAATCAGCCCCAGCATTTT. Its protein product is CASQGVSNQPQHF.

The V gene is TRBV28, the J gene TRBJ2-1; D is unclear. V was shortened by 6 bases and J by 1 base, with 10 bases between the two germline ends. This CDR3 comprises 14 residues. Per the germline V gene, CDR1 is MDHEN and CDR2 is SYDVKM. The CDR3 coding sequence is TGTGCCAGCAGCCCTCGTTTGTCCTACAATGAGCAGTTCTTC. The encoded protein is CASSPRLSYNEQFF.

The chain couples TRBV27 to TRBJ1-1; D is perhaps TRBD1 (6 bases). Trimming took 5 bases from V and 5 from J, leaving 21 bases between them. Germline values: CDR1 MNHEY, CDR2 SMNVEV (reference sequence). The CDR3 extends over 16 amino acids. CDR3 region: CASSPRQANYPTEAFF. The CDR3 coding sequence is TGTGCCAGCAGTCCAAGACAGGCCAACTACCCAACTGAAGCTTTCTTT.

This clone was counted only a few times. The chain carries TRBV7-2 and TRBJ1-6, with D perhaps TRBD1 (6 bases). V lost 2 bases, J lost 7 bases, and 12 bases lay in between. Per germline, CDR1 SGHTA and CDR2 FQGNSA. This CDR3 is 15 amino acids long. The CDR3 bases are TGTGCCAGCAGCTTAAGAACAGGGACGAATTCACCCCTCCACTTT. Its protein product is CASSLRTGTNSPLHF.

V and J are TRBV28 and TRBJ2-4; 7 positions agree with TRBD1. The germline V gene has CDR1 MDHEN and CDR2 SYDVKM. This CDR3 contains 14 residues. Trimming at V came to 7 bases and at J to 4 bases, leaving 7 bases not matched to a gene. This CDR3 is CASTLGGQKNIQYF. Written as DNA, the CDR3 is TGTGCCAGCACCCTAGGGGGACAGAAAAACATTCAGTACTTC. Using reference TRBV28 and TRBJ2-4 for the parts outside the CDR3, the full variable domain is DVKVTQSSRYLVKRTGEKVFLECVQDMDHENMFWYRQDPGLGLRLIYFSYDVKMKEKGDIPEGYSVSREKKERFSLILESASTNQTSMYLCASTLGGQKNIQYFGAGTRLSVL.

The rearrangement links TRBV19 to TRBJ1-5; no definite D call. The germline CDR1 and CDR2 sequences are LNHDA and SQIVND (reference sequence). With 8 bases removed from V and 0 bases from J, the gap between germline ends came to 26 bases. The CDR3 is 19 residues long. CDR3 DNA: TGTGCCAGTCGGAACCCGGGATCCCAAGCGTATCTTAGCAATCAGCCCCAGCATTTT. Its protein is CASRNPGSQAYLSNQPQHF. Together with reference TRBV19 and TRBJ1-5, the CDR3 gives the full variable domain: DGGITQSPKYLFRKEGQNVTLSCEQNLNHDAMYWYRQDPGQGLRLIYYSQIVNDFQKGDIAEGYSVSREKKESFPLTVTSAQKNPTAFYLCASRNPGSQAYLSNQPQHFGDGTRLSIL.

The gene calls are TRBV28 and TRBJ2-3; no clear D. The ends were cut back, 2 bases at V and 2 bases at J, with 8 bases in the middle. This CDR3 contains 14 residues. Germline V gives CDR1 MDHEN, CDR2 SYDVKM. DNA of the CDR3: TGTGCCAGCAGTTTAGTGGGGAACACAGATACGCAGTATTTT. It codes for CASSLVGNTDTQYF.

This rearrangement joins TRBV7-8 to TRBJ2-3, with D possibly being TRBD2 (5 bases). V lost 0 bases, J lost 0 bases, and 13 bases lay in between. From germline, CDR1 is SGHVS and CDR2 FQNEAQ. The length of the CDR3 is 17 residues. Here the CDR3 reads CASSLALVATSTDTQYF. The CDR3 DNA reads TGTGCCAGCAGCTTAGCGTTGGTAGCGACTAGCACAGATACGCAGTATTTT.

This clone was seen once. The chain combines TRBV5-4 with TRBJ1-1; TRBD1 matches at 7 bases. The germline V gene encodes CDR1 SGHNT and CDR2 YYREEE (reference sequence). V gave up 0 bases and J gave up 6 bases; unmatched junction bases: 5. This CDR3 has 14 residues. In nucleotides, the CDR3 is TGTGCCAGCAGCTTGGGAGGGGGCCGGGCTGAAGCTTTCTTT. This codes for CASSLGGGRAEAFF. Variable domain in full (rest from reference TRBV5-4 and TRBJ1-1): ETGVTQSPTHLIKTRGQQVTLRCSSQSGHNTVSWYQQALGQGPQFIFQYYREEENGRGNFPPRFSGLQFPNYSSELNVNALELDDSALYLCASSLGGGRAEAFFGQGTRLTVV.

Only one count was recorded for this clone. The rearrangement uses TRBV13 and TRBJ1-1; D is uncertain. Per germline, CDR1 PRHDT and CDR2 FYEKMQ (reference sequence). The CDR3 has 15 amino acids. V was cut by 5 bases and J by 1 base, with 14 bases left in between. The CDR3 nucleotides read TGTGCCAGCAGCCCGCCTACCGTTCCGAACACTGAAGCTTTCTTT. Translated: CASSPPTVPNTEAFF.

The chain employs TRBV5-1 and TRBJ2-2; tentatively, D is TRBD2 (7 bases). The V gene's germline CDR1 is SGHRS and CDR2 YFSETQ. The CDR3 has 16 amino acids. V gave up 6 bases and J gave up 0 bases, with 15 bases separating them. The CDR3 here is CASKGGSQTNTGELFF. The CDR3 DNA follows: TGCGCCAGCAAGGGGGGGTCACAGACGAACACCGGGGAGCTGTTTTTT.

The V and J genes are TRBV27 and TRBJ2-1; the match to TRBD2 covers 9 bases. The trim removed 5 bases at V and 0 bases at J, leaving 20 bases unmatched. This CDR3 region has 21 residues. CDR1 is MNHEY and CDR2 is SMNVEV in the germline V gene (reference sequence). The CDR3 here is CASSIEGALASGISSYNEQFF. CDR3 nucleotide sequence: TGTGCCAGCAGTATCGAAGGGGCGCTGGCTAGCGGGATTAGCTCCTACAATGAGCAGTTCTTC.

The rearrangement joins TRBV12-5 to TRBJ1-2; D not resolved. The CDR3 sequence is 14 residues long. Trimming cost V 6 bases and J 0 bases, with 11 bases left between them. Germline assignment: CDR1 LGHNT and CDR2 FRNRAP. The CDR3 DNA is TGTGCTAGTGGCCCAGGCGGGGCTAACTATGGCTACACCTTC. It codes for CASGPGGANYGYTF.

The chain is built from TRBV5-1 and TRBJ2-2, with 8 bases that match TRBD1. This CDR3 comprises 15 residues. CDR1 is SGHRS, CDR2 YFSETQ, per germline. V shed 4 bases, J shed 5 bases, and the junction held 7 bases outside the gene matches. The CDR3 region has the DNA TGCGCCAGCAGCCCCGGACAGGGACGGACCGGGGAGCTGTTTTTT. Its translation is CASSPGQGRTGELFF.

V and J are TRBV13 and TRBJ1-4; perhaps TRBD1 as D (5 bases). CDR3 length equals 15 residues. Between the trimmed V and J ends, which lost 0 bases and 8 bases, there was a span of 13 bases. CDR1 is PRHDT and CDR2 is FYEKMQ in the germline V gene (reference sequence). CDR3 sequence: CASSLGPYGGEKLFF. The CDR3 nucleotides read TGTGCCAGCAGCTTAGGGCCGTACGGGGGAGAAAAACTGTTTTTT.

The V gene is TRBV2, the J gene TRBJ1-5; D is uncertain. In germline, CDR1 is SNHLY, CDR2 FYNNEI. This CDR3 is 13 amino acids long. The ends were cut back, 6 bases at V and 1 base at J, with 7 bases in the middle. In nucleotides, the CDR3 is TGTGCCAGCAGGTACTCGAGCAATCAGCCCCAGCATTTT. Translated, it gives CASRYSSNQPQHF. Full variable domain (missing parts from reference TRBV2 and TRBJ1-5): EPEVTQTPSHQVTQMGQEVILRCVPISNHLYFYWYRQILGQKVEFLVSFYNNEISEKSEIFDDQFSVERPDGSNFTLKIRSTKLEDSAMYFCASRYSSNQPQHFGDGTRLSIL.

Only one count was recorded for this clone. This sequence joins TRBV4-1 and TRBJ1-5, with a weak D call TRBD1 (6 bases). Germline V gene lookup returns CDR1 MGHRA and CDR2 YSYEKL. This CDR3 spans 15 amino acids. V was trimmed by 4 bases and J by 2 bases, leaving 12 bases between them. The CDR3 DNA follows: TGCGCCAGCAGCCGGACGGGGGGCGGCAATCAGCCCCAGCATTTT. Its translation: CASSRTGGGNQPQHF.

This clone was seen a single time. The V call is TRBV6-1, the J call TRBJ2-7; the D call may be TRBD1 or TRBD2 (6 bases each). CDR1 and CDR2 (germline): MNHNS, SASEGT. The V and J ends lost 1 base and 0 bases respectively, with 10 bases between them. This CDR3 spans 15 amino acids. CDR3 nucleotides: TGTGCCAGCAGTGAAGGGGGGGCCAACTCCTACGAGCAGTACTTC. It yields the protein CASSEGGANSYEQYF.

This sequence joins TRBV7-6 and TRBJ1-5, with 7 bases aligning to TRBD1. The CDR3 is 15 amino acids. V shed 5 bases, J shed 7 bases, and the junction held 11 bases outside the gene matches. The germline CDR1 and CDR2 sequences are SGHVS and FNYEAQ. The CDR3 is CASSPTLGGGQPQHF. In nucleotides, the CDR3 is TGTGCCAGCAGCCCCACGTTAGGGGGCGGGCAGCCCCAGCATTTT.

This clone was counted only a few times. The chain recombines TRBV6-1 with TRBJ2-7; possibly TRBD1 for D (5 bases). The germline CDR1 and CDR2 sequences are MNHNS and SASEGT. The CDR3 is 13 residues long. Trimming removed 7 bases at V and 5 bases at J, with 15 bases between. CDR3 residues: CASTMPGSNEQYF. CDR3 nucleotide sequence: TGTGCCAGCACCATGCCAGGGTCCAACGAGCAGTACTTC.